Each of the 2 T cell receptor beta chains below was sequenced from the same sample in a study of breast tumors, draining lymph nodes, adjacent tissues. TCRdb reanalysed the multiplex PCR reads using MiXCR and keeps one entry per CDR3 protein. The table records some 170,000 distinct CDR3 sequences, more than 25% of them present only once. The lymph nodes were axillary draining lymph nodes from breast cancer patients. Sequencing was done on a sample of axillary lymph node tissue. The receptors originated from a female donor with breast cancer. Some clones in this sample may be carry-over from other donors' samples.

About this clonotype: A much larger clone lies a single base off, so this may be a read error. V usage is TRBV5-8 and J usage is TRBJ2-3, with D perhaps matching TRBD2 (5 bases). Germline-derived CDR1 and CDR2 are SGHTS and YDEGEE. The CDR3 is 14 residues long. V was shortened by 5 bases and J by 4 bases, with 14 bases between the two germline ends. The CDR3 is CASSPGLPADTQYF. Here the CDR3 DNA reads TGTGCCAGCAGTCCCGGACTCCCCGCAGATACGCAGTATTTT.

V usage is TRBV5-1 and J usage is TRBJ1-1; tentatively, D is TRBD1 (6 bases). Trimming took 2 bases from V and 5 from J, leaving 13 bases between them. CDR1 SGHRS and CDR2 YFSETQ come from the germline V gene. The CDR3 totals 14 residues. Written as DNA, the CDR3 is TGCGCCAGCAGCTTTGATGGAACAGGGACTGAAGCTTTCTTT. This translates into CASSFDGTGTEAFF.